The 12 T cell receptor beta chains presented below share a single source sample, sequenced in a study of beta chain features in type 1 diabetes. Findings and limits, study-wide: Among patients with Type 1 diabetes, TCRB CDR3s were moderately but significantly shorter in every one of the four CD4+ subsets.

TCRB transcripts that were expressed got sequenced, as all of the isolated RNA had been reverse transcribed. Repertoires were generated with immunoSEQ multiplex PCR, while TCRdb's copy carries only in-frame clones and drops some. The table shows more than 150,000 clones, with 8.5% to 10% occurring only once. These receptors' targets are unknown. Sequenced sample: central memory CD4+ T cells from blood. These receptors were obtained from a woman younger than 45 with type 1 diabetes.

As to this clone: Sequence at one end of the junction differs from germline and may be a read error. The gene calls are TRBV7-7 and TRBJ2-1; 10 bases match TRBD2. CDR3 length equals 15 residues. Germline lookup yields CDR1 SSHAT and CDR2 FNYEAQ (reference sequence). Written as DNA, the CDR3 is TGTGCTAGCAGCTTGAGTCTAGCGGGAGATAATGAGCAGTTCTTC. As protein: CASSLSLAGDNEQFF.

The rearrangement uses TRBV7-9 and TRBJ2-5; D ambiguous. Looked up from germline, CDR1 is SEHNR and CDR2 is FQNEAQ (reference sequence). The CDR3 has 14 residues. Trimming pared 3 bases from V and 3 bases from J, leaving 11 bases between. The CDR3 region has the DNA TGTGCCAGCAGCTTTTGGTCAGTTGAAGAGACCCAGTACTTC. It yields the protein CASSFWSVEETQYF.

The sample holds a few counts of this clone. This chain's CDR3 is CASSRRDSTNYGYTF. The CDR3 DNA follows: TGCGCCAGCAGCCGTCGGGACTCGACTAACTATGGCTACACCTTC. This chain connects TRBV4-1 to TRBJ1-2; TRBD1 might be the D (5 bases). From germline, CDR1 is MGHRA and CDR2 YSYEKL. Trimming stripped 4 bases from V and 0 bases from J, with 12 bases between. CDR3 length: 15 residues.

This clone has a handful of counts. The CDR3 nucleotides read TGTGCCAGCAGCCTCGGAGGGGGGGGGTACTACGAGCAGTACTTC. This gives the protein CASSLGGGGYYEQYF. The V gene is TRBV7-2, the J gene TRBJ2-7, with TRBD2 as a possible D gene (7 bases). Trimming took 5 bases from V and 3 from J, leaving 17 bases between them. The germline V gene encodes CDR1 SGHTA and CDR2 FQGNSA. The length of the CDR3 is 15 residues.

There are a few counts of this clone. The genes are TRBV30 and TRBJ2-6, with D maybe TRBD1 (6 bases). The V end lost 5 bases, the J end lost 0 bases, and 11 bases lay between the germline ends. CDR3 size: 15 residues. The germline CDR1 and CDR2 sequences are GTSNPN and SVGIG (reference sequence). CDR3 residues: CAWGTGRSGANVLTF. Written as DNA, the CDR3 is TGTGCCTGGGGAACAGGGCGCTCTGGGGCCAACGTCCTGACTTTC.

V gene TRBV4-3 combines with J gene TRBJ1-5; D is possibly TRBD1 (5 bases). Germline V lookup: CDR1 LGHNA, CDR2 YSLEER. Between the trimmed V and J ends, which lost 1 base and 7 bases, there was a span of 14 bases. The CDR3 is 15 amino acids. The CDR3 sequence is CASSQGGGVGQPQHF. DNA of the CDR3: TGCGCCAGCAGCCAAGGCGGAGGGGTTGGCCAGCCCCAGCATTTT.

This clone was counted at least ten times. The chain joins TRBV27 to TRBJ2-7; tentatively, D is TRBD2 (5 bases). Trimming took off 5 bases at V and 4 bases at J, with 21 bases between the two ends. Germline values: CDR1 MNHEY, CDR2 SMNVEV (reference sequence). The CDR3 runs 16 residues. This CDR3 is CASSTFPRLALYEQYF. The CDR3, as DNA: TGTGCCAGCAGTACATTCCCACGGCTAGCACTTTACGAGCAGTACTTC.

The genes are TRBV6-1 and TRBJ1-1; D is unclear. Trimming left V 8 bases short and J 0 bases short, with 10 bases between. CDR3 size: 13 residues. CDR1 and CDR2 from the germline V gene are MNHNS and SASEGT. The CDR3 nucleotides read TGTGCCAGCCGGGAACACCTGAACACTGAAGCTTTCTTT. It is translated as CASREHLNTEAFF.

The J gene is TRBJ2-5, the V gene TRBV5-1, with D perhaps matching TRBD1 (6 bases). The V and J ends lost 4 bases and 4 bases respectively, with 17 bases between them. Germline V CDR1 and CDR2: SGHRS, YFSETQ. The CDR3 extends over 15 amino acids. The chain's CDR3 is CASSVPTGRSETQYF. The CDR3 nucleotides are TGCGCCAGCAGCGTCCCCACAGGGCGTTCAGAGACCCAGTACTTC.

This clone occurred a few times. The chain has TRBV18 and TRBJ2-2, with D possibly being TRBD2 (6 bases). The V gene's germline CDR1 is KGHSH and CDR2 LQKENI. With 3 bases removed from V and 0 bases from J, the gap between germline ends came to 11 bases. The length of the CDR3 is 16 residues. CDR3 sequence reads: CASSPPAGTNTGELFF. The CDR3, as DNA: TGTGCCAGCTCACCGCCGGCGGGAACGAACACCGGGGAGCTGTTTTTT. Based on the CDR3 plus reference TRBV18 and TRBJ2-2, the full variable domain is NAGVMQNPRHLVRRRGQEARLRCSPMKGHSHVYWYRQLPEEGLKFMVYLQKENIIDESGMPKERFSAEFPKEGPSILRIQQVVRGDSAAYFCASSPPAGTNTGELFFGEGSRLTVL.

This chain links TRBV25-1 with TRBJ2-5; tentatively, D is TRBD1 (5 bases). This CDR3 is 15 amino acids long. Germline lookup yields CDR1 MGHDK and CDR2 SYGVNS. The V end lost 3 bases, the J end lost 0 bases, and 11 bases lay between the germline ends. The CDR3 DNA reads TGTGCCAGCAGTGATTCGACAGTCTACCAAGAGACCCAGTACTTC. Its translation is CASSDSTVYQETQYF.

J is TRBJ2-3 and V is TRBV18; TRBD2 matches at 8 bases. Trimming at V came to 3 bases and at J to 6 bases, leaving 8 bases not matched to a gene. The CDR3 is made up of 15 amino acids. The germline gives CDR1 KGHSH, CDR2 LQKENI. The CDR3 DNA follows: TGTGCCAGCTCACCGCTAGCGGGTATAGACGATACGCAGTATTTT. Its protein is CASSPLAGIDDTQYF.